This TCR beta chain was observed in a study of blood T cell repertoires in COVID-19. Using immunoSEQ multiplex PCR, the repertoire was profiled, and TCRdb retains in-frame clones only, with some absent. The table records roughly 220,000 clones, about four fifths of them present only once. V was pared by 6 bases and J by 0 bases, with 4 bases of the junction left unmatched. CDR1 MNHNY and CDR2 SVGAGI come from the germline V gene (reference sequence). The CDR3 totals 15 residues. Across 24 US areas, participants ranged in age from about 18 to 90 years. The sample consisted of PBMCs or T cells enriched from blood (not recorded which). The TCR originated in a woman in her thirties or forties with acute COVID-19. The gene calls are TRBV6-6 and TRBJ1-2; 10 nucleotides line up with TRBD1. The CDR3 region has the DNA TGTGCCAGCAGACTCGGGACAGGGGCTAACTATGGCTACACCTTC. Translated: CASRLGTGANYGYTF.